These 28 T cell receptor beta chains were all obtained from the same sample, sequenced in a study of a mutant IDH1 vaccine in newly diagnosed glioma. No antigen has been identified for these receptors. Indicated time point: week 11, during vaccination. It was 300 ug of mutant IDH1 20-mer peptide that made up each vaccine dose, given with topical imiquimod. Using immunoSEQ multiplex PCR, the repertoire was profiled, and TCRdb retains in-frame clones only, with some absent. The table lists under 150,000 clones, 85% to 90% of them singletons, with around 0.61% in the top ten. The starting material was PBMCs, obtained from a glioma patient whose treatment included an IDH1 peptide vaccine. These receptor sequences come from a woman aged 45-59 years with glioma.

The genes are TRBV29-1 and TRBJ1-2; 7 bases are shared with TRBD1. The V gene end was trimmed by 7 bases and the J gene end by 0 bases; junction bases not matched to a gene: 20. The CDR3 runs to 18 residues. From germline, CDR1 is SQVTM and CDR2 ANQGSEA. The CDR3, as DNA: TGCAGCGCCTGGAGGGCAGGGGGACATCCTAGATCTAACTATGGCTACACCTTC. Its translation is CSAWRAGGHPRSNYGYTF. The full variable domain, its missing parts supplied by reference TRBV29-1 and TRBJ1-2, is SAVISQKPSRDICQRGTSLTIQCQVDSQVTMMFWYRQQPGQSLTLIATANQGSEATYESGFVIDKFPISRPNLTFSTLTVSNMSPEDSSIYLCSAWRAGGHPRSNYGYTFGSGTRLTVV.

The rearrangement links TRBV14 to TRBJ2-7, with D tentatively TRBD2 (6 bases). The germline V and J ends were trimmed by 4 bases and 2 bases, with 12 bases remaining between them. The CDR3 covers 14 residues. Germline lookup yields CDR1 SGHDN and CDR2 FVKESK. The CDR3 protein is CASSPRRGAYEQYF. CDR3 DNA: TGTGCCAGCAGCCCTCGGCGGGGAGCCTACGAGCAGTACTTC.

The chain is built from TRBV30 and TRBJ2-1; D gene ambiguous. Germline loops: CDR1 GTSNPN, CDR2 SVGIG (reference sequence). Trimming took off 1 base at V and 16 bases at J, with 14 bases between the two ends. The CDR3 runs to 11 residues. CDR3 sequence (DNA): TGTGCCTGGAGTGAGGCTCCCCTATCTTTCTTC. Amino acid sequence: CAWSEAPLSFF.

The chain joins TRBV7-9 to TRBJ2-6; 9 nucleotides match TRBD1. V was pared by 8 bases and J by 2 bases, with 1 base of the junction left unmatched. CDR3 length equals 14 residues. Germline CDR1 SEHNR, CDR2 FQNEAQ (reference sequence). The CDR3 coding sequence is TGTGCCAGCGGGGACAGGGCTGGGGCCAACGTCCTGACTTTC. Protein sequence: CASGDRAGANVLTF.

The chain uses TRBV5-1 and TRBJ2-7; TRBD2 matches 12 bases. The germline gives CDR1 SGHRS, CDR2 YFSETQ. CDR3 size: 14 residues. Trimming cost V 3 bases and J 3 bases; bases outside gene matches: 1. Here the CDR3 DNA reads TGCGCCAGCAGCTCGGGACTAGCGGGCTACGAGCAGTACTTC. Its protein product is CASSSGLAGYEQYF.

A single count supports this clone. J is TRBJ1-1 and V is TRBV5-6; D is uncertain. Germline CDR1 SGHDT, CDR2 YYEEEE. Trimming stripped 4 bases from V and 1 base from J, with 14 bases between. CDR3 size: 15 residues. As DNA, the CDR3 is TGTGCCAGCAGCCCAGGTACTCGGGGGAACACTGAAGCTTTCTTT. Its protein product is CASSPGTRGNTEAFF. The full variable domain, completed using reference TRBV5-6 and TRBJ1-1, is DAGVTQSPTHLIKTRGQQVTLRCSPKSGHDTVSWYQQALGQGPQFIFQYYEEEERQRGNFPDRFSGHQFPNYSSELNVNALLLGDSALYLCASSPGTRGNTEAFFGQGTRLTVV.

The chain uses TRBV7-8 and TRBJ2-2, with D perhaps matching TRBD1 (5 bases). The germline gives CDR1 SGHVS, CDR2 FQNEAQ. CDR3 length: 18 residues. V was shortened by 3 bases and J by 5 bases, with 22 bases between the two germline ends. In DNA, the CDR3 is TGTGCCAGCAGCTTGGTCCGGTTAACAAGGGGCCAGACCGGGGAGCTGTTTTTT. The encoded protein is CASSLVRLTRGQTGELFF.

The rearrangement links TRBV27 to TRBJ2-2; 10 nucleotides match TRBD2. CDR3 length: 17 amino acids. The germline gives CDR1 MNHEY, CDR2 SMNVEV (reference sequence). Trimming took 5 bases from V and 7 from J; bases not matched to a gene: 13. The DNA for the CDR3 is TGTGCCAGCAGTAGGGCTCTAGCGGGAGCGTTCGGCGGGGAGCTGTTTTTT. The encoded protein is CASSRALAGAFGGELFF.

The rearrangement uses TRBV5-5 and TRBJ1-6; 10 bases map to TRBD1. The CDR3 is made up of 14 amino acids. The trim removed 4 bases at V and 7 bases at J, leaving 2 bases unmatched. CDR1 SGHKS and CDR2 YYEKEE come from the germline V gene (reference sequence). CDR3 bases: TGTGCCAGCAGCCAGGACAGGGGGAATTCACCCCTCCACTTT. Encoded protein: CASSQDRGNSPLHF.

This rearrangement joins TRBV28 to TRBJ1-2; possible D gene TRBD1, 5 bases. In germline, CDR1 is MDHEN, CDR2 SYDVKM. Trimming left V 5 bases short and J 5 bases short, with 6 bases between. The length of the CDR3 is 11 residues. CDR3 sequence: CASSQGYGYTF. For the CDR3, the DNA is TGTGCCAGCAGTCAGGGATATGGCTACACCTTC.

The chain joins TRBV10-2 to TRBJ2-1; possibly TRBD2 for D (6 bases). Between the trimmed V and J ends, which lost 7 bases and 0 bases, there was a span of 16 bases. Looked up from germline, CDR1 is WSHSY and CDR2 is SAAADI. The CDR3 length is 16 residues. The CDR3 protein is CASKSGTGSSYNEQFF. Written as DNA, the CDR3 is TGCGCCAGCAAATCCGGGACCGGGAGCTCCTACAATGAGCAGTTCTTC.

This clone was observed a few times. V and J are TRBV7-9 and TRBJ1-1, with a possible D match to TRBD1 (5 bases). The germline V and J ends were trimmed by 10 bases and 0 bases, with 9 bases remaining between them. The CDR3 sequence is 12 residues long. Germline-derived CDR1 and CDR2 are SEHNR and FQNEAQ (reference sequence). The CDR3 loop is CATKGVNTEAFF. The DNA of the CDR3 is TGTGCCACCAAAGGGGTGAACACTGAAGCTTTCTTT.

This chain connects TRBV6-4 to TRBJ2-1, with TRBD2 as a possible D gene (6 bases). The CDR3 covers 15 residues. With 0 bases removed from V and 0 bases from J, the gap between germline ends came to 6 bases. Germline CDR1 is MRHNA and CDR2 is SNTAGT. The DNA of the CDR3 is TGTGCCAGCAGTGACTCTAGCGGCTCCTACAATGAGCAGTTCTTC. It is translated as CASSDSSGSYNEQFF.

The chain recombines TRBV6-6 with TRBJ1-1; maybe TRBD1 (6 bases). V lost 0 bases, J lost 4 bases, and 9 bases lay in between. Germline V gives CDR1 MNHNY, CDR2 SVGAGI (reference sequence). The CDR3 runs to 14 residues. Written as DNA, the CDR3 is TGTGCCAGCAGTTACTCGGGGGCGGGCACTGAAGCTTTCTTT. This gives the protein CASSYSGAGTEAFF.

The chain has TRBV19 and TRBJ2-3; 9 bases fit TRBD1. The V and J ends lost 7 bases and 0 bases, in that order; junction bases with no gene match: 5. Per the germline V gene, CDR1 is LNHDA and CDR2 is SQIVND (reference sequence). This CDR3 is built from 15 residues. The CDR3 DNA reads as TGTGCCAGTACAGACAGGGGGGGTAGCACAGATACGCAGTATTTT. Translating gives CASTDRGGSTDTQYF.

This clone came up a few times. The V gene is TRBV4-2, the J gene TRBJ2-2, with 14 bases fitting TRBD2. Germline assignment: CDR1 LGHNA and CDR2 YNFKEQ. The CDR3 is made up of 19 amino acids. The V and J ends lost 0 bases and 3 bases, in that order; junction bases with no gene match: 6. Here the CDR3 DNA reads TGTGCCAGCAGCCAAGAATCCGGGACTAGCGGGAGATACACCGGGGAGCTGTTTTTT. As protein: CASSQESGTSGRYTGELFF.

This clone has a handful of counts. This rearrangement joins TRBV10-3 to TRBJ1-1; D might be TRBD1 (5 bases). The germline V and J ends were trimmed by 6 bases and 5 bases, with 7 bases remaining between them. Germline V CDR1 and CDR2: ENHRY, SYGVKD. The CDR3 has 11 amino acids. The CDR3 DNA reads as TGTGCCATCAGGCAGGGTACTGAAGCTTTCTTT. As protein: CAIRQGTEAFF.

This clone came up a few times. This chain connects TRBV19 to TRBJ1-1; 7 bases line up with TRBD1. Unmatched junction bases numbered 8, after V lost 9 bases and J lost 4 bases. The CDR3 sequence is 13 residues long. Per germline, CDR1 LNHDA and CDR2 SQIVND (reference sequence). The CDR3 DNA reads TGTGCCAGCCAGTATTCAGGGGGCACTGAAGCTTTCTTT. This sequence encodes CASQYSGGTEAFF.

CDR3 coding DNA: TGTGCCCAAACGTTAGGGGACACTGAAGCTTTCTTT. It specifies CAQTLGDTEAFF. The chain couples TRBV30 to TRBJ1-1; a possible D gene is TRBD1 (5 bases). The germline V gene has CDR1 GTSNPN and CDR2 SVGIG (reference sequence). This CDR3 contains 12 residues. Trimming took off 8 bases at V and 3 bases at J, with 13 bases between the two ends.

V usage is TRBV25-1 and J usage is TRBJ2-1; the D is unclear. Deletions cut 3 bases from V and 9 bases from J, with 21 bases between. CDR3 length: 16 residues. Germline values: CDR1 MGHDK, CDR2 SYGVNS. CDR3 region: CASSDPRASIVSEQFF. CDR3 DNA: TGTGCCAGCAGTGATCCCCGGGCTAGTATTGTCAGTGAGCAGTTCTTC.

The gene calls are TRBV29-1 and TRBJ1-1, with TRBD1 identical over 7 bases. Germline-derived CDR1 and CDR2 are SQVTM and ANQGSEA. The CDR3 sequence is 13 residues long. V dropped 4 bases and J dropped 5; count of bases not matched to a gene: 7. The CDR3 reads CSVGAQGGTEAFF. In nucleotides, the CDR3 is TGCAGCGTTGGAGCCCAGGGGGGGACTGAAGCTTTCTTT.

The V and J genes are TRBV27 and TRBJ1-4; a weak D match, TRBD1 (6 bases). The CDR3 extends over 14 amino acids. Germline V CDR1 and CDR2: MNHEY, SMNVEV (reference sequence). Deletions cut 2 bases from V and 6 bases from J, with 10 bases between. CDR3 amino acids: CASSLNREDEKLFF. CDR3 DNA: TGTGCCAGCAGTTTAAACAGGGAGGATGAAAAACTGTTTTTT.

This clone has only one observation. This chain uses TRBV9 with TRBJ1-1, with D unresolved. CDR3 length equals 14 residues. V was pared by 4 bases and J by 1 base, with 11 bases between. Germline lookup yields CDR1 SGDLS and CDR2 YYNGEE. The DNA of the CDR3 is TGTGCCAGCAGCCCCGGGTTCCGGAACACTGAAGCTTTCTTT. Translated: CASSPGFRNTEAFF.

V and J are TRBV21-1 and TRBJ2-5; the table's D call, TRBD2, was not checked against the DNA. TRBV21-1 is a pseudogene locus. The CDR3 runs 13 residues. The CDR3 region is CASSRPGLEAQYF. DNA of the CDR3: TGTGCCAGCAGCCGTCCGGGACTGGAGGCCCAGTACTTC.

The chain combines TRBV6-7 with TRBJ2-5; 8 nucleotides agree with TRBD2. TRBV6-7 is filed as an ORF, its function uncertain. Trimming at V came to 0 bases and at J to 1 base, leaving 16 bases not matched to a gene. The CDR3 is 20 amino acids. The CDR3 sequence is CASSYSGGLGDQQFQETQYF. The DNA for the CDR3 is TGTGCCAGCAGTTACTCTGGGGGACTAGGGGACCAGCAATTCCAAGAGACCCAGTACTTC.

The chain combines TRBV27 with TRBJ2-1; TRBD2 agrees at 10 bases. Trimming removed 3 bases from V and 9 bases from J; junction bases left unmatched: 8. The V gene's germline CDR1 is MNHEY and CDR2 SMNVEV (reference sequence). The CDR3 sequence is 15 residues long. The CDR3 DNA follows: TGTGCCAGCAGTTTCTCTAGCGGGAGTTCCGGTGAGCAGTTCTTC. This gives the protein CASSFSSGSSGEQFF.

This chain uses TRBV30 with TRBJ1-1, with TRBD1 identical over 8 bases. This CDR3 comprises 13 residues. Germline CDR1 reads GTSNPN; CDR2 reads SVGIG (reference sequence). The V gene end was trimmed by 5 bases and the J gene end by 0 bases; junction bases not matched to a gene: 2. DNA for the CDR3: TGTGCCTGGTCGACAGGGGTGAACACTGAAGCTTTCTTT. Protein: CAWSTGVNTEAFF.

The J gene is TRBJ2-2, the V gene TRBV9; TRBD1 or TRBD2 may be the D gene (5 bases each). There are 16 residues in the CDR3. The germline gives CDR1 SGDLS, CDR2 YYNGEE. Trimming pared 3 bases from V and 1 base from J, leaving 13 bases between. CDR3 sequence (DNA): TGTGCCAGCAGCGGGTCGGGACGGAAGAACACCGGGGAGCTGTTTTTT. This encodes CASSGSGRKNTGELFF. The full variable domain, completed using reference TRBV9 and TRBJ2-2, is DSGVTQTPKHLITATGQRVTLRCSPRSGDLSVYWYQQSLDQGLQFLIQYYNGEERAKGNILERFSAQQFPDLHSELNLSSLELGDSALYFCASSGSGRKNTGELFFGEGSRLTVL.